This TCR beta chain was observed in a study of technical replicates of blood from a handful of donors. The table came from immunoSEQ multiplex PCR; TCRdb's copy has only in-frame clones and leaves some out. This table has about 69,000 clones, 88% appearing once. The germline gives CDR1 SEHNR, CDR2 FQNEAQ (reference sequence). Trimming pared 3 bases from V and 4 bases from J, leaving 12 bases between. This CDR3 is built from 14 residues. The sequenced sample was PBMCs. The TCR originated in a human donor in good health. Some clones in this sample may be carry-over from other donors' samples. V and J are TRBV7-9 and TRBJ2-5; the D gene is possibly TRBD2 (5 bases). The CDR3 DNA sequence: TGTGCCAGCAGCTTTTACGCTAGCCTAGAGACCCAGTACTTC. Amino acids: CASSFYASLETQYF.